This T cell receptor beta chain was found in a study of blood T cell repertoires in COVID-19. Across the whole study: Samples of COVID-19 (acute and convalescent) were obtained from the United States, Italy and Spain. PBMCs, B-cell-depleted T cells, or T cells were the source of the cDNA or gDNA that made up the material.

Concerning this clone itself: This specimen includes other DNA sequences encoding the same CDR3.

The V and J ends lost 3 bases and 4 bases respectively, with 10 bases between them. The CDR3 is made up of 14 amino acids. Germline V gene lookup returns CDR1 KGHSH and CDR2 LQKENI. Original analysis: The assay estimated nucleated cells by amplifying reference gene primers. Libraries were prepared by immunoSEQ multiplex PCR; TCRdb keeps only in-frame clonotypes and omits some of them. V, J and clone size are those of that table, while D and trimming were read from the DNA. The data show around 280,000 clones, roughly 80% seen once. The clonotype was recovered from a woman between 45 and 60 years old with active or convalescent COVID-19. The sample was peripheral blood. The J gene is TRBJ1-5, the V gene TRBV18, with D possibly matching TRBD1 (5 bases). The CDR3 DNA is TGTGCCAGCTCACCCGGTGGGGGGAATCAGCCCCAGCATTTT. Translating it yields CASSPGGGNQPQHF.